Listed below are T cell receptor beta chains from one sample, sequenced in a study of blood T cell repertoires in COVID-19. Sequencing used immunoSEQ multiplex PCR; TCRdb keeps in-frame clones, though not all of them. The profile shows some 30,000 clones, around nine tenths of them singletons. Sequenced: peripheral blood. These receptors all stem from a man aged 70 or older with active COVID-19. Each CDR3 is given with its conserved first and last residue. The D gene is left open where the match is weak. The size entry is marked missing in some rows and otherwise reads once, few, many or a size class.

j_gene	v_gene	d_gene	len	abundance	CDR3aa	CDR3nt
TRBJ2-7	TRBV6-2/TRBV6-3	TRBD2	15	NA	CASSSSTSGGYEQYF	TGTGCCAGCAGTTCCTCGACTAGCGGGGGCTACGAGCAGTACTTC
TRBJ1-1	TRBV4-3	NA	15	NA	CASSQDYRVHTEAFF	TGCGCCAGCAGCCAGGATTACAGGGTTCACACTGAAGCTTTCTTT
TRBJ1-6	TRBV5-1	NA	18	NA	CASSLAPGVQSYNSPLHF	TGCGCCAGCAGCTTGGCCCCAGGGGTTCAGTCCTATAATTCACCCCTCCACTTT
TRBJ1-5	TRBV19	NA	16	NA	CASSLSAPEPNQPQHF	TGTGCCAGTAGTCTTTCCGCGCCGGAGCCCAATCAGCCCCAGCATTTT
TRBJ2-1	TRBV19	NA	15	NA	CASSLTGEVYNEQFF	TGTGCCAGTAGTCTTACAGGGGAGGTCTACAATGAGCAGTTCTTC
TRBJ2-2	TRBV10-3	TRBD2	14	NA	CAIGEASGRGWLFF	TGTGCCATCGGCGAGGCTAGCGGCCGGGGTTGGCTGTTTTTT
TRBJ2-7	TRBV3-1/TRBV3-2	NA	13	NA	CASSQVGGYEQYF	TGTGCCAGCAGCCAAGTCGGAGGATACGAGCAGTACTTC
TRBJ2-7	TRBV3-1/TRBV3-2	TRBD2	16	NA	CASSQEWREGLYEQYF	TGTGCCAGCAGCCAAGAATGGCGGGAGGGCCTCTACGAGCAGTACTTC
TRBJ2-7	TRBV28	NA	14	NA	CASSLNIRAYEQYF	TGTGCCAGCAGTTTAAATATCAGGGCCTACGAGCAGTACTTC
TRBJ2-3	TRBV6-1	NA	18	NA	CASSDGGGLQSRHGTQYF	TGTGCCAGCAGTGACGGCGGGGGCCTCCAGTCTCGGCATGGTACGCAGTATTTT
TRBJ1-1	TRBV25-1	TRBD1	12	NA	CASSLTGTEAFF	TGTGCCAGCAGTTTGACAGGGACTGAAGCTTTCTTT
TRBJ2-5	TRBV5-1	NA	15	few	CASSRGAPFEETQYF	TGCGCCAGCAGCAGGGGCGCCCCGTTTGAAGAGACCCAGTACTTC
TRBJ2-1	TRBV3-1/TRBV3-2	TRBD2	15	NA	CASSPGSGSGKEQFF	TGTGCCAGCAGCCCCGGAAGCGGGAGCGGGAAAGAACAGTTCTTC
TRBJ1-5	TRBV24-1	NA	12	NA	CATSDLQGPQHF	TGTGCCACCAGTGATTTGCAGGGGCCCCAGCATTTT
TRBJ2-3	TRBV27	TRBD2	14	NA	CASIGGRALGTQYF	TGTGCCAGCATCGGCGGGAGGGCCTTAGGTACGCAGTATTTT
TRBJ1-2	TRBV7-9	NA	15	NA	CASSQSRVEGYGYTF	TGTGCCAGCAGCCAAAGCAGGGTGGAGGGCTATGGCTACACCTTC
TRBJ1-4	TRBV28	TRBD1	13	NA	CASSLQGEEKLFF	TGTGCCAGCAGTTTACAGGGGGAAGAAAAACTGTTTTTT
TRBJ1-5	TRBV18	NA	15	few	CASSPTGQGNQPQHF	TGTGCCAGCTCACCAACGGGACAAGGCAATCAGCCCCAGCATTTT
TRBJ2-2	TRBV27	TRBD2	20	NA	CASSKRLPGLADRNTGELFF	TGTGCCAGCAGCAAACGCCTTCCGGGACTAGCGGATCGCAACACCGGGGAGCTGTTTTTT
TRBJ2-3	TRBV4-3	TRBD2	17	once	CASSHLAGGRGTDTQYF	TGCGCCAGCAGCCATTTAGCGGGAGGGCGAGGAACAGATACGCAGTATTTT
TRBJ2-3	TRBV9	NA	16	NA	CASSVLAQTSTDTQYF	TGTGCCAGCAGCGTTCTAGCGCAGACTAGCACAGATACGCAGTATTTT
TRBJ2-7	TRBV27	TRBD1	14	NA	CASKRTGGSYEQYF	TGTGCCAGCAAAAGGACAGGGGGCTCCTACGAGCAGTACTTC
TRBJ2-7	TRBV5-4	TRBD2	14	few	CASSSGLAGGEQYF	TGTGCCAGCAGCTCCGGACTAGCGGGAGGCGAGCAGTACTTC
TRBJ2-2	TRBV10-1	TRBD1	12	NA	CASTGDTGELFF	TGCGCCAGTACAGGGGACACCGGGGAGCTGTTTTTT
TRBJ1-2	TRBV6-5	TRBD1	14	NA	CASKLTGSGYGYTF	TGTGCCAGCAAATTGACAGGGTCAGGCTATGGCTACACCTTC
TRBJ1-5	TRBV19	NA	15	NA	CASSMGRSGNQPQHF	TGTGCCAGTAGTATGGGGAGGTCGGGCAATCAGCCCCAGCATTTT
TRBJ2-6	TRBV28	TRBD2	15	NA	CASSFGGTGANVLTF	TGTGCCAGCAGTTTCGGGGGGACCGGGGCCAACGTCCTGACTTTC
TRBJ2-3	TRBV11-2	TRBD1	15	NA	CASRPRQGGSDTQYF	TGTGCCAGCAGGCCGAGACAGGGGGGGTCAGATACGCAGTATTTT
TRBJ2-1	TRBV20-1	NA	14	NA	CSASGTSRDNEQFF	TGCAGTGCTAGTGGAACTAGCCGAGACAATGAGCAGTTCTTC
TRBJ2-1	TRBV19	TRBD1	15	NA	CASSLSQGVVDEQFF	TGTGCCAGTAGTCTTTCACAGGGGGTGGTAGATGAGCAGTTCTTC
TRBJ2-5	TRBV18	TRBD1	18	NA	CASSPWGTGAVRQETQYF	TGTGCCAGCTCACCTTGGGGGACAGGGGCCGTTCGGCAAGAGACCCAGTACTTC
TRBJ2-1	TRBV24-1	NA	17	NA	CATSGLGGGTGYNEQFF	TGTGCCACCAGTGGTTTAGGGGGCGGGACTGGGTACAATGAGCAGTTCTTC
TRBJ2-7	TRBV7-2	NA	13	NA	CASSLWFGEVQYF	TGTGCCAGCAGCTTATGGTTTGGTGAGGTGCAGTACTTC
TRBJ1-4	TRBV18	NA	15	once	CASSPLGLANEKLFF	TGTGCCAGCTCACCACTGGGGCTGGCTAATGAAAAACTGTTTTTT
TRBJ1-2	TRBV6-2/TRBV6-3	NA	12	once	CASSREDYGYTF	TGTGCCAGCAGCCGAGAAGATTATGGCTACACCTTC
TRBJ1-6	TRBV19	NA	15	NA	CASSPRQGDNSPLHF	TGTGCCAGTAGCCCCCGGCAGGGCGATAATTCACCCCTCCACTTT
TRBJ2-3	TRBV5-8	TRBD2	16	NA	CASSLGTSGSTDTQYF	TGTGCCAGCAGCCTAGGGACTAGCGGTAGCACAGATACGCAGTATTTT